The present entry profiles one TCR beta chain with its context. This record belongs to a study of T cells after somatic rescue of genetic block. Using immunoSEQ multiplex PCR, the repertoire was profiled, and TCRdb retains in-frame clones only, with some absent. The sample gives 12,000 or so clones, around 70% of which show up once; just under 20% is in the top ten. The source material was peripheral blood mononuclear cells (PBMCs). The clonotype was recovered from a boy younger than 18.

CDR3 residues: CASSHLAWGSRNEQFF. The CDR3 nucleotides read TGTGCCAGCAGCCATTTAGCATGGGGCAGTAGGAATGAGCAGTTCTTC. The chain employs TRBV7-6 and TRBJ2-1, with TRBD1 as a possible D gene (5 bases). CDR1 and CDR2 (germline): SGHVS, FNYEAQ. With 5 bases removed from V and 7 bases from J, the gap between germline ends came to 21 bases. This CDR3 spans 16 amino acids.